The rows below give T cell receptor beta chains drawn from one sample of a study of blood T cell repertoires in COVID-19. Using immunoSEQ multiplex PCR, the repertoire was profiled, and TCRdb retains in-frame clones only, with some absent. Here the sample spans about 68,000 clones, 86% being singletons. Specimen: peripheral blood. These receptors originate from a man between 45 and 60 years old with acute or convalescent COVID-19. Both conserved end residues are part of each CDR3. The order of the fields is clone size, J gene, V gene, D gene, CDR3 DNA, CDR3 protein. D genes are given only for firm matches. Clone size is shown for a subset of rows, as once, few, many or a class of expanded clone.

>-|TRBJ2-7|TRBV11-3|TRBD2
TGTGCCAGCAGTTTACTAGCGGATACCTACGAGCAGTACTTC
CASSLLADTYEQYF
>-|TRBJ2-1|TRBV11-2|TRBD2
TGTGCCAGCAGCTTTACCGGACTAGAGGGCTACAATGAGCAGTTCTTC
CASSFTGLEGYNEQFF
>once|TRBJ1-2|TRBV4-1|-
TGCGCCAGCAGCCAAGGGAGGGCGCATGGCTACACCTTC
CASSQGRAHGYTF
>-|TRBJ2-2|TRBV4-1|TRBD1
TGCGCCAGCAGCCAAGAGCGGGACAGGGGACCCGGGGAGCTGTTTTTT
CASSQERDRGPGELFF
>few|TRBJ2-7|TRBV7-8|TRBD1
TGTGCCAGCAGCGCAAAGTCCGGGACAGGGGTCTACGAGCAGTACTTC
CASSAKSGTGVYEQYF
>-|TRBJ2-1|TRBV5-4|TRBD2
TGTGCCAGCAGCTTGGCGACTAGCGGGAGGGGGGCCTACAATGAGCAGTTCTTC
CASSLATSGRGAYNEQFF
>-|TRBJ1-6|TRBV19|TRBD1
TGTGCCAGTAGTGTGACAGGGGGCGACTCACCCCTCCACTTT
CASSVTGGDSPLHF
>once|TRBJ1-2|TRBV2|-
TGTGCCAGCAGTGAAGGTTGGGGGGGCATTAACTATGGCTACACCTTC
CASSEGWGGINYGYTF
>-|TRBJ2-3|TRBV19|-
TGTGCCAGTAGTCCTATGGGGGGTGCAGATACGCAGTATTTT
CASSPMGGADTQYF
>-|TRBJ2-2|TRBV11-2|TRBD1
TGTGCCAGCAGCTCGACCGGGACAGGGGCCGGGGAGCTGTTTTTT
CASSSTGTGAGELFF
>-|TRBJ1-2|TRBV9|-
TGTGCCAGCAGCCCCAATAACTATGGCTACACCTTC
CASSPNNYGYTF
>-|TRBJ1-2|TRBV5-1|TRBD1
TGCGCCAGCAGCCTGGGACAGCCCTATGGCTACACCTTC
CASSLGQPYGYTF
>-|TRBJ1-4|TRBV20-1|TRBD1
TGCAGTGCTAGTAATTCAGCGGGACAGGGAGAAAAACTGTTTTTT
CSASNSAGQGEKLFF
>-|TRBJ2-3|TRBV12-5|-
TGTGCTAGTGGTTTGGGGATTCATACAACGGCGGGGGCCCTGAAAGAACGGGATACGCAGTATTTT
CASGLGIHTTAGALKERDTQYF
>-|TRBJ1-3|TRBV19|TRBD1
TGTGCCAGTCTCGAAACCGGGACAGCAGACACCATATATTTT
CASLETGTADTIYF
>-|TRBJ2-5|TRBV3-1/TRBV3-2|-
TGTGCCAGCAGCCAAGGCGGGCAGAGCCAAGAGACCCAGTACTTC
CASSQGGQSQETQYF
>-|TRBJ2-7|TRBV4-1|-
TGCGCCAGCAGCCAAGTCGTTGTAACTCATCAGTACTTC
CASSQVVVTHQYF
>-|TRBJ1-5|TRBV7-8|-
TGTGCCAGCAGCTTAGCTTTTGCGGGATATAGCAATCAGCCCCAGCATTTT
CASSLAFAGYSNQPQHF
>once|TRBJ2-5|TRBV19|-
TGTGCCAGTAAGGCCCGCGGGATTTGGGGGGAGACCCAGTACTTC
CASKARGIWGETQYF
>few|TRBJ2-1|TRBV6-5|-
TGTGCCAGCAGTTACCGAGGGAGCAATGAGCAGTTCTTC
CASSYRGSNEQFF